The 24 T cell receptor beta chains reported below all come from one sample, sequenced in a study of blood T cell repertoires in COVID-19 (TCRdb year 2020). Libraries were prepared through the immunoSEQ multiplex PCR assay. TCRdb stores this immuneACCESS table with in-frame sequences only. Part of the clones is absent; in the studies checked, under half of the shortfall reflects unresolved V genes, and no reason is known for the rest. For this sample the table gives roughly 53,000 clones, of which approximately 90% were detected only once. Of the sample, around 3% falls within the top ten clones. The material sequenced was peripheral blood. These receptors originate from a human donor in a cohort sampled during active COVID-19.

The chain uses TRBV5-5 and TRBJ2-6; tentative D call: TRBD2 (5 bases). Trimming removed 0 bases from V and 0 bases from J, with 16 bases in between. The CDR3 runs to 19 residues. Germline CDR1 is SGHKS and CDR2 is YYEKEE (reference sequence). CDR3 amino acids: CASSLAFGRDTSGANVLTF. CDR3 coding DNA: TGTGCCAGCAGCTTGGCGTTTGGACGGGATACCTCTGGGGCCAACGTCCTGACTTTC.

The V call is TRBV4-1, the J call TRBJ2-3; 13 positions match TRBD2. The germline V gene has CDR1 MGHRA and CDR2 YSYEKL. The CDR3 is 16 residues long. Germline trimming cut 0 bases from V and 7 bases from J; bases unmatched to any gene: 4. CDR3 amino acids: CASSQEVGLAGNTQYF. CDR3 in DNA: TGCGCCAGCAGCCAAGAGGTGGGACTAGCGGGGAATACGCAGTATTTT.

The chain carries TRBV9 and TRBJ1-1, with D tentatively TRBD1 (6 bases). CDR3 length: 15 amino acids. Trimming stripped 0 bases from V and 0 bases from J, with 9 bases between. The germline V gene has CDR1 SGDLS and CDR2 YYNGEE. As DNA, the CDR3 is TGTGCCAGCAGCGTAGGGGACACCCTGAACACTGAAGCTTTCTTT. Its translation is CASSVGDTLNTEAFF. Variable domain in full (rest from reference TRBV9 and TRBJ1-1): DSGVTQTPKHLITATGQRVTLRCSPRSGDLSVYWYQQSLDQGLQFLIQYYNGEERAKGNILERFSAQQFPDLHSELNLSSLELGDSALYFCASSVGDTLNTEAFFGQGTRLTVV.

CDR3 bases: TGTGCCAGCAGGGCCGGGACAGGGAGAGAGACCCAGTACTTC. Residues: CASRAGTGRETQYF. The rearrangement links TRBV2 to TRBJ2-5; 9 bases match TRBD1. Germline V gene lookup returns CDR1 SNHLY and CDR2 FYNNEI. With V trimmed by 6 bases and J by 4 bases, 6 bases remained unmatched. The CDR3 is 14 amino acids.

This chain connects TRBV2 to TRBJ2-5; TRBD1 matches at 8 bases. Germline V gene data show CDR1 as SNHLY and CDR2 as FYNNEI. With 5 bases clipped from V and 7 bases from J, the junction kept 6 bases outside the gene matches. The CDR3 spans 13 residues. DNA for the CDR3: TGTGCCAGCAGTAACCAGGGGGCGGTGACCCAGTACTTC. Translated, it gives CASSNQGAVTQYF.

The CDR3 sequence: CAWTVTGSNQPQHF. CDR3 nucleotide sequence: TGTGCCTGGACCGTGACAGGCAGCAATCAGCCCCAGCATTTT. The V call is TRBV30, the J call TRBJ1-5, with D possibly matching TRBD1 (6 bases). V lost 4 bases and J lost 1, with 11 bases in between. Per the germline V gene, CDR1 is GTSNPN and CDR2 is SVGIG (reference sequence). The CDR3 spans 14 residues.

This sequence joins TRBV5-1 and TRBJ1-4, with 9 bases aligning to TRBD1. The junction had 13 bases not matched to a gene; V was cut back by 7 bases and J by 3 bases. Germline V gene sequence: CDR1 SGHRS, CDR2 YFSETQ. CDR3 length: 17 amino acids. CDR3: CASGRQGDAAANEKLFF. CDR3 bases: TGCGCCAGCGGTAGACAGGGGGACGCTGCGGCTAATGAAAAACTGTTTTTT.

The CDR3 spells CASSYRANQPQHF. As DNA, the CDR3 is TGTGCCAGCAGTTACAGAGCAAATCAGCCCCAGCATTTT. The rearrangement uses TRBV6-2 or TRBV6-3 and TRBJ1-5, with D unclear. V lost 2 bases, J lost 4 bases, and 6 bases lay in between. The CDR3 length is 13 residues. Per the germline V gene, CDR1 is MNHEY and CDR2 is SVGEGT.

The rearrangement uses TRBV28 and TRBJ1-2; D may be TRBD1 (6 bases). This CDR3 has 13 residues. Trimming removed 6 bases from V and 5 bases from J, with 13 bases in between. Germline V CDR1 and CDR2: MDHEN, SYDVKM. The CDR3 DNA reads TGTGCCAGCAGGGGAGGGACATCGTATGGCTACACCTTC. Translating it yields CASRGGTSYGYTF.

The V and J genes are TRBV2 and TRBJ1-1, with D possibly being TRBD1 (5 bases). The germline gives CDR1 SNHLY, CDR2 FYNNEI. Trimming cost V 9 bases and J 7 bases, with 18 bases left between them. The CDR3 has 13 amino acids. The CDR3: CASIGADKDEAFF. The CDR3 DNA is TGTGCCAGTATTGGGGCAGATAAAGATGAAGCTTTCTTT.

The chain joins TRBV5-1 to TRBJ1-2; 8 bases map to TRBD1. V was clipped by 7 bases and J by 7 bases; unmatched bases: 12. Germline CDR1 SGHRS, CDR2 YFSETQ. The CDR3 covers 14 residues. This chain's CDR3 is CASAAGGAGVGYTF. CDR3 DNA: TGCGCCAGCGCAGCAGGGGGCGCGGGCGTTGGCTACACCTTC.

This chain links TRBV18 with TRBJ2-4, with 8 positions matching TRBD1. The CDR3 runs 15 residues. Germline-derived CDR1 and CDR2 are KGHSH and LQKENI. V shed 3 bases and J 8 bases; nucleotides not matched to a gene: 9. CDR3 bases: TGTGCCAGCTCACCCCGGGACAGGAGAATAGACATTCAGTACTTC. It yields the protein CASSPRDRRIDIQYF.

The chain recombines TRBV5-4 with TRBJ1-2, with unresolved D. Germline assignment: CDR1 SGHNT and CDR2 YYREEE (reference sequence). The V and J ends lost 0 bases and 6 bases respectively, with 12 bases between them. The CDR3 spans 14 residues. The CDR3: CASSLARRADGYTF. CDR3 nucleotides: TGTGCCAGCAGCTTGGCCCGGAGGGCGGATGGCTACACCTTC.

The sample holds a few counts of this clone. This chain connects TRBV10-2 to TRBJ1-5; 11 bases fit TRBD1. The CDR3 is made up of 14 amino acids. The ends lost 7 bases at V and 6 bases at J; junction bases unmatched: 5. Germline assignment: CDR1 WSHSY and CDR2 SAAADI. The CDR3 nucleotides read TGCGCCAGCATGGACAGGGGGCAGGGTCAGCCCCAGCATTTT. Protein: CASMDRGQGQPQHF.

V usage is TRBV27 and J usage is TRBJ2-5; TRBD2 aligns across 9 bases. This CDR3 spans 15 amino acids. Trimming at V came to 1 base and at J to 3 bases, leaving 3 bases not matched to a gene. Germline V gene lookup returns CDR1 MNHEY and CDR2 SMNVEV (reference sequence). The chain's CDR3 is CASSLFRGGEETQYF. DNA for the CDR3: TGTGCCAGCAGTTTATTCCGCGGGGGGGAAGAGACCCAGTACTTC.

The chain carries TRBV5-4 and TRBJ1-2; tentatively, D is TRBD1 (5 bases). The germline V gene encodes CDR1 SGHNT and CDR2 YYREEE (reference sequence). V shed 1 base and J shed 4 bases, with 11 bases lying between them. The CDR3 runs to 14 residues. Here the CDR3 reads CASSLTQAAYGYTF. The CDR3 DNA sequence: TGTGCCAGCAGCTTGACACAGGCCGCCTATGGCTACACCTTC.

The chain couples TRBV6-5 to TRBJ2-5; the D gene is possibly TRBD1 (6 bases). Germline lookup yields CDR1 MNHEY and CDR2 SVGAGI. Between the trimmed V and J ends, which lost 6 bases and 4 bases, there was a span of 15 bases. The CDR3 extends over 14 amino acids. In DNA, the CDR3 is TGTGCCAGCAGGGCCAGGGGATTTGGAGAGACCCAGTACTTC. It encodes CASRARGFGETQYF.

The gene calls are TRBV6-2 or TRBV6-3 and TRBJ1-4; D is unresolved. The CDR3 totals 15 residues. V lost 2 bases to trimming and J lost 6 bases, with 13 bases between them. The germline V gene encodes CDR1 MNHEY and CDR2 SVGEGT. The CDR3, as DNA: TGTGCCAGCAGTTACGGTCTCACGTCGGATGAAAAACTGTTTTTT. Translated: CASSYGLTSDEKLFF.

The J gene is TRBJ2-3, the V gene TRBV5-1; the match to TRBD2 covers 8 bases. The CDR3 runs to 16 residues. The J segment lost 1 base and the V segment lost 0 bases, leaving 4 bases of the junction unmatched. Germline CDR1 reads SGHRS; CDR2 reads YFSETQ. The DNA of the CDR3 is TGCGCCAGCAGCTTGGCCCGGGGACTAGGCACAGATACGCAGTATTTT. Translation: CASSLARGLGTDTQYF.

As DNA, the CDR3 is TGCGCCAGCAGCTCAAAGCTTGGAGGGTTTAATGAAAAACTGTTTTTT. Protein sequence: CASSSKLGGFNEKLFF. V and J are TRBV4-3 and TRBJ1-4; D uncertain. Germline V gene lookup returns CDR1 LGHNA and CDR2 YSLEER. Deletions cut 5 bases from V and 4 bases from J, with 17 bases between. The CDR3 runs 16 residues.

The chain combines TRBV19 with TRBJ2-3, with 9 bases identical to TRBD1. Looked up from germline, CDR1 is LNHDA and CDR2 is SQIVND (reference sequence). This CDR3 is 17 amino acids long. Trimming cost V 8 bases and J 1 base; bases outside gene matches: 13. CDR3 DNA: TGTGCCAGTCAACCAAAGACAGGGGGTGGGGGCACAGATACGCAGTATTTT. It yields the protein CASQPKTGGGGTDTQYF.

On this clone itself: Distinct nucleotide sequences in the sample also encode this CDR3. The chain uses TRBV4-2 and TRBJ2-7, with 7 bases fitting TRBD2. CDR1 is LGHNA and CDR2 is YNFKEQ in the germline V gene. V was clipped by 5 bases and J by 5 bases; unmatched bases: 6. The CDR3 length is 13 residues. CDR3 residues: CASSVSGTHEQYF. CDR3 DNA sequence: TGTGCCAGCAGCGTGAGCGGGACTCACGAGCAGTACTTC.

The rearrangement links TRBV9 to TRBJ2-3, with TRBD2 as a possible D gene (7 bases). V lost 4 bases, J lost 3 bases, and 18 bases lay in between. CDR1 and CDR2 from the germline V gene are SGDLS and YYNGEE. This CDR3 contains 16 residues. CDR3 sequence (DNA): TGTGCCAGCAGCTCCCAAGGGGGGGGTATAACAGATACGCAGTATTTT. It translates to CASSSQGGGITDTQYF. Complete variable domain (other parts from reference TRBV9 and TRBJ2-3): DSGVTQTPKHLITATGQRVTLRCSPRSGDLSVYWYQQSLDQGLQFLIQYYNGEERAKGNILERFSAQQFPDLHSELNLSSLELGDSALYFCASSSQGGGITDTQYFGPGTRLTVL.

J is TRBJ1-3 and V is TRBV4-1; a weak D match, TRBD1 (6 bases). The germline V gene has CDR1 MGHRA and CDR2 YSYEKL. This CDR3 has 15 residues. Trimming took 2 bases from V and 4 from J, leaving 12 bases between them. Here the CDR3 DNA reads TGCGCCAGCAGCCAATTATCGAGGGGGGGAAACACCATATATTTT. Encoded protein: CASSQLSRGGNTIYF.